These 11 T cell receptor beta chains were sequenced from one sample in a study of T cell responses to AZD1222 COVID-19 vaccine. TCRdb keeps only in-frame clones here, not all; method: immunoSEQ multiplex PCR. Here the sample spans roughly 270,000 clones, almost 95% being singletons. The sequencing here drew on peripheral blood, taken 28 days after the second AZD1222 dose. These receptor sequences come from an adult who received the AZD1222 COVID-19 vaccine.

V and J are TRBV5-1 and TRBJ1-4; 7 bases are shared with TRBD1. The germline gives CDR1 SGHRS, CDR2 YFSETQ. The CDR3 loop spans 15 amino acids. V shed 1 base and J 4 bases; nucleotides not matched to a gene: 4. CDR3 sequence reads: CASSLNRTGNEKLFF. The CDR3 DNA reads as TGCGCCAGCAGCTTGAACCGGACAGGTAATGAAAAACTGTTTTTT.

V and J are TRBV5-4 and TRBJ2-3, with 9 bases aligning to TRBD2. The CDR3 has 16 amino acids. From germline, CDR1 is SGHNT and CDR2 YYREEE (reference sequence). Trimming at V came to 0 bases and at J to 2 bases, leaving 4 bases not matched to a gene. The CDR3 reads CASSLGLAASTDTQYF. The CDR3 DNA follows: TGTGCCAGCAGCTTGGGACTAGCGGCCTCCACAGATACGCAGTATTTT. The full variable domain, its missing parts supplied by reference TRBV5-4 and TRBJ2-3, is ETGVTQSPTHLIKTRGQQVTLRCSSQSGHNTVSWYQQALGQGPQFIFQYYREEENGRGNFPPRFSGLQFPNYSSELNVNALELDDSALYLCASSLGLAASTDTQYFGPGTRLTVL.

The chain joins TRBV21-1 to TRBJ1-4; TRBD1, as called in the table, went unchecked against the DNA. TRBV21-1 corresponds to a pseudogene. The CDR3 totals 16 residues. DNA of the CDR3: TGTGCCAGCAGCAAAGAAAGACAGGGCGGATGGGAAAAACTGTTTTTT. It translates to CASSKERQGGWEKLFF.

The chain employs TRBV7-9 and TRBJ1-2; D is undetermined. Trimming removed 4 bases from V and 2 bases from J, with 11 bases in between. CDR3 length: 14 amino acids. The germline CDR1 and CDR2 sequences are SEHNR and FQNEAQ (reference sequence). The CDR3 DNA sequence: TGTGCCAGCAGCTCACACGTGGGAAACTATGGCTACACCTTC. It encodes CASSSHVGNYGYTF.

As for this clone: The same CDR3 can be traced to other DNA sequences in this sample. The V call is TRBV12-3 or TRBV12-4, the J call TRBJ2-7; tentatively, D is TRBD2 (6 bases). V lost 1 base to trimming and J lost 4 bases, with 8 bases between them. The CDR3 is 13 residues long. The CDR3 DNA follows: TGTGCCAGCAGTTTAGGGAGGGGATACGAGCAGTACTTC. It is translated as CASSLGRGYEQYF.

The gene calls are TRBV5-1 and TRBJ2-7; D might be TRBD1 (5 bases). Germline values: CDR1 SGHRS, CDR2 YFSETQ. The CDR3 spans 13 residues. The V end was cut by 8 bases, the J end by 2 bases, with 14 bases between. The DNA for the CDR3 is TGCGCCAGACAGGAAAGGGATCCCTACGAGCAGTACTTC. The encoded protein is CARQERDPYEQYF.

In nucleotides, the CDR3 is TGTGCCAGCAGCTTGGCCGGGAGGGGGGATTCACCCCTCCACTTT. Protein product: CASSLAGRGDSPLHF. The rearrangement links TRBV5-4 to TRBJ1-6; D may be TRBD1 (6 bases). With 0 bases removed from V and 8 bases from J, the gap between germline ends came to 12 bases. Per the germline V gene, CDR1 is SGHNT and CDR2 is YYREEE (reference sequence). The CDR3 extends over 15 amino acids.

The gene calls are TRBV11-2 and TRBJ2-1; D is possibly TRBD1 (6 bases). CDR3 length: 16 residues. CDR1 is SGHAT, CDR2 FQNNGV, per germline. The germline V and J ends were trimmed by 5 bases and 0 bases, with 14 bases remaining between them. The CDR3 sequence: CASSTTGLLSYNEQFF. In DNA form, the CDR3 reads TGTGCCAGCAGCACCACAGGGCTTCTCTCCTACAATGAGCAGTTCTTC.

The chain couples TRBV19 to TRBJ1-1; D ambiguous. The CDR3 spans 12 residues. Germline CDR1 is LNHDA and CDR2 is SQIVND (reference sequence). Trimming pared 6 bases from V and 4 bases from J, leaving 9 bases between. The CDR3 DNA sequence: TGTGCCAGTAGGGATCGCGGCACTGAAGCTTTCTTT. This gives the protein CASRDRGTEAFF. Filled out from reference TRBV19 and TRBJ1-1, the complete variable domain reads DGGITQSPKYLFRKEGQNVTLSCEQNLNHDAMYWYRQDPGQGLRLIYYSQIVNDFQKGDIAEGYSVSREKKESFPLTVTSAQKNPTAFYLCASRDRGTEAFFGQGTRLTVV.

This rearrangement joins TRBV18 to TRBJ1-1; no clear D. V lost 3 bases and J lost 3, with 11 bases in between. The CDR3 is made up of 14 amino acids. Germline V gives CDR1 KGHSH, CDR2 LQKENI. The CDR3 DNA sequence: TGTGCCAGCTCACCGGGCCTTTCTGACACTGAAGCTTTCTTT. Translating gives CASSPGLSDTEAFF.

The V call is TRBV7-6, the J call TRBJ1-1; D is undetermined. The CDR3 contains 13 residues. With 1 base removed from V and 5 bases from J, the gap between germline ends came to 8 bases. Germline CDR1 is SGHVS and CDR2 is FNYEAQ. The CDR3 here is CASSLDLRTEAFF. The CDR3 region has the DNA TGTGCCAGCAGCTTAGATTTGAGGACTGAAGCTTTCTTT. Together with reference TRBV7-6 and TRBJ1-1, the CDR3 gives the full variable domain: GAGVSQSPRYKVTKRGQDVALRCDPISGHVSLYWYRQALGQGPEFLTYFNYEAQQDKSGLPNDRFSAERPEGSISTLTIQRTEQRDSAMYRCASSLDLRTEAFFGQGTRLTVV.